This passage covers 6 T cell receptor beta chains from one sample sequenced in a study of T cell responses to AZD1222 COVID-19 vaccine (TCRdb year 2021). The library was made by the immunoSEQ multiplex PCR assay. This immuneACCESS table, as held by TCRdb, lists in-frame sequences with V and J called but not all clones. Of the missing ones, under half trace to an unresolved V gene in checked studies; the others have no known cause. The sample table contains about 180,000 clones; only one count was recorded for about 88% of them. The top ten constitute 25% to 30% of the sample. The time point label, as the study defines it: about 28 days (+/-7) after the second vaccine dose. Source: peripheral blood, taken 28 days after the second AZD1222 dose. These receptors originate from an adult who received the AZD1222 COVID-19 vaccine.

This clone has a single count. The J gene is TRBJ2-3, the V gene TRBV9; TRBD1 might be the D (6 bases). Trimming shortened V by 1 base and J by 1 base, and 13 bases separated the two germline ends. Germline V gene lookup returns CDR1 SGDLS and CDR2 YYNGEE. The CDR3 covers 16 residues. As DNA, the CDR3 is TGTGCCAGCAGCGTATTGGACAGCCGCGGCACAGATACGCAGTATTTT. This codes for CASSVLDSRGTDTQYF.

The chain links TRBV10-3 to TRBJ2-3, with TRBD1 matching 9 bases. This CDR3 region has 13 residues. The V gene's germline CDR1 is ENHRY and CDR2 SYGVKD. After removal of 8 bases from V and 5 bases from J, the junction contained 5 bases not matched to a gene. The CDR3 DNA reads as TGTGCCATCTCTGGACAGGGGATAGATACGCAGTATTTT. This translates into CAISGQGIDTQYF.

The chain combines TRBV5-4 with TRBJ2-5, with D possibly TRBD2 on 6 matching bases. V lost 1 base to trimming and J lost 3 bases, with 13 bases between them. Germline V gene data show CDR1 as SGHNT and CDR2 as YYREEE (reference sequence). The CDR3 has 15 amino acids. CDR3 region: CASSLRGSGKETQYF. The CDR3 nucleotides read TGTGCCAGCAGCTTGCGGGGGTCAGGGAAAGAGACCCAGTACTTC. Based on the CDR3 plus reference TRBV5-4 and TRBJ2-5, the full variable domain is ETGVTQSPTHLIKTRGQQVTLRCSSQSGHNTVSWYQQALGQGPQFIFQYYREEENGRGNFPPRFSGLQFPNYSSELNVNALELDDSALYLCASSLRGSGKETQYFGPGTRLLVL.

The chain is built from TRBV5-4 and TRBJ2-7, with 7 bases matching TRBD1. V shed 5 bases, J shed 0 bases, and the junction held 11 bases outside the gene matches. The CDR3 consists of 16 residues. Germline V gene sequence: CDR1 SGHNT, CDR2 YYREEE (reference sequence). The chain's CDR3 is CASRPTGTANSYEQYF. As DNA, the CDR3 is TGTGCCAGCAGACCCACCGGGACAGCTAACTCCTACGAGCAGTACTTC. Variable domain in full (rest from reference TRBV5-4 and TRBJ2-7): ETGVTQSPTHLIKTRGQQVTLRCSSQSGHNTVSWYQQALGQGPQFIFQYYREEENGRGNFPPRFSGLQFPNYSSELNVNALELDDSALYLCASRPTGTANSYEQYFGPGTRLTVT.

The CDR3 is CASRTGTGYNEQFF. The CDR3 coding sequence is TGTGCCAGCAGGACCGGGACAGGGTACAATGAGCAGTTCTTC. This chain links TRBV28 with TRBJ2-1, with 9 bases fitting TRBD1. Germline values: CDR1 MDHEN, CDR2 SYDVKM. CDR3 length: 14 amino acids. V was pared by 6 bases and J by 4 bases, with 4 bases of the junction left unmatched.

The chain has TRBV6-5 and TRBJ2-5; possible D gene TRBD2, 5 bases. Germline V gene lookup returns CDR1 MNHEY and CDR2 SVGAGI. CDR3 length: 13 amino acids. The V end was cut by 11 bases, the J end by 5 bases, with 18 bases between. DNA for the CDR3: TGTGCCTCACAGCGGCTGGTGGGCGAGACCCAGTACTTC. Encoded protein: CASQRLVGETQYF.